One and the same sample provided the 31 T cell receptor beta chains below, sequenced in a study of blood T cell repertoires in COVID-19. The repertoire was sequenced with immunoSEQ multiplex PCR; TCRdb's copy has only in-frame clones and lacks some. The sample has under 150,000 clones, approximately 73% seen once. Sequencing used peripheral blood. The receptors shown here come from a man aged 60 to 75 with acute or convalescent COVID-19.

The CDR3 sequence: CASSDGGGLEKLFF. CDR3 nucleotide sequence: TGCGCCAGCAGCGACGGAGGGGGCCTTGAAAAACTGTTTTTT. The chain carries TRBV10-2 and TRBJ1-4, with 7 positions matching TRBD1. The J segment lost 7 bases and the V segment lost 6 bases, leaving 8 bases of the junction unmatched. The germline V gene has CDR1 WSHSY and CDR2 SAAADI. The CDR3 is 14 amino acids.

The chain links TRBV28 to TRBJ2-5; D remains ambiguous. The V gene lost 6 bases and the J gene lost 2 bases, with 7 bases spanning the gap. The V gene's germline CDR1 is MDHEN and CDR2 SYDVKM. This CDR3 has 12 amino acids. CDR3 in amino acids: CASSPLQETQYF. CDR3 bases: TGTGCCAGCAGCCCATTGCAAGAGACCCAGTACTTC.

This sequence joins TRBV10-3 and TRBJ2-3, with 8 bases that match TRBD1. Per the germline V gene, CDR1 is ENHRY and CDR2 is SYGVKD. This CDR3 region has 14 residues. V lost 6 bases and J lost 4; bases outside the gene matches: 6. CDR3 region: CAIRAGGPPDTQYF. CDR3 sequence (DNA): TGTGCCATCAGGGCAGGGGGCCCGCCAGATACGCAGTATTTT.

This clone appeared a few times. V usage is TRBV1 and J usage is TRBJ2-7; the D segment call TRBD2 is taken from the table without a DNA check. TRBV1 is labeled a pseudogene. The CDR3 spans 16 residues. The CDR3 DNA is TGCACCAGCAGCCAACTCGGGCGGGAGTCCCCCTACGAGCAGTACTTC. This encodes CTSSQLGRESPYEQYF.

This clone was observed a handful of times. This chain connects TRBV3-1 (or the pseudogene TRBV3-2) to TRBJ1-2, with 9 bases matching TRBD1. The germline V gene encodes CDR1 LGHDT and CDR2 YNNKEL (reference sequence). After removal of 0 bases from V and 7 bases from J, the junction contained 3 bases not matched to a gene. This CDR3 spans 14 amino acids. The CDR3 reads CASSQEGTGSGYTF. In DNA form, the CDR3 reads TGTGCCAGCAGCCAAGAAGGGACAGGGAGTGGCTACACCTTC.

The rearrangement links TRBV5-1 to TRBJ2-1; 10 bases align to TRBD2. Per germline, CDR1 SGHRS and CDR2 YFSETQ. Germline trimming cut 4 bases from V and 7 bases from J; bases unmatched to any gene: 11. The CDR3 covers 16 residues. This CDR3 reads CASSGPPAGGPNEQFF. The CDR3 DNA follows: TGCGCCAGCAGCGGCCCCCCAGCGGGAGGGCCGAATGAGCAGTTCTTC.

Here the CDR3 reads CASSYLGARAYEQYF. CDR3 nucleotide sequence: TGTGCCAGCAGTTATCTGGGGGCAAGGGCCTACGAGCAGTACTTC. The chain couples TRBV6-5 to TRBJ2-7, with a tentative D call TRBD1 (6 bases). Germline values: CDR1 MNHEY, CDR2 SVGAGI. With 3 bases removed from V and 2 bases from J, the gap between germline ends came to 14 bases. The CDR3 length is 15 residues.

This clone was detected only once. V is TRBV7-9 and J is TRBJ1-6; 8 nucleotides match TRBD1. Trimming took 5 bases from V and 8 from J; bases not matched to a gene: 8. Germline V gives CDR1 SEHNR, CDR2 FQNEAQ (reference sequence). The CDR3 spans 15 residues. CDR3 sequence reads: CASSPNPGGYSPLHF. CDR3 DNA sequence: TGTGCCAGCAGCCCTAACCCAGGGGGCTATTCACCCCTCCACTTT.

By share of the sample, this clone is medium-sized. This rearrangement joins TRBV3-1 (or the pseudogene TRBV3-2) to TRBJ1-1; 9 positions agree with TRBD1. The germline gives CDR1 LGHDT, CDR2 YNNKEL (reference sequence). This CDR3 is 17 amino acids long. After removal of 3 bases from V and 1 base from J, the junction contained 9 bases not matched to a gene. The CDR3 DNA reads TGTGCCAGCAGCCACCCTCGGACAGGGGCCCCGAACACTGAAGCTTTCTTT. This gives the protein CASSHPRTGAPNTEAFF.

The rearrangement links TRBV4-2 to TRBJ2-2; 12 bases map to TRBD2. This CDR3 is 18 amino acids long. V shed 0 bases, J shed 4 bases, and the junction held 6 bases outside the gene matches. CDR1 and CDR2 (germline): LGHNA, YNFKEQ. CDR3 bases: TGTGCCAGCAGCCAAGAGGCTAGCGGGAGGGCCGGCACCGGGGAGCTGTTTTTT. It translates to CASSQEASGRAGTGELFF.

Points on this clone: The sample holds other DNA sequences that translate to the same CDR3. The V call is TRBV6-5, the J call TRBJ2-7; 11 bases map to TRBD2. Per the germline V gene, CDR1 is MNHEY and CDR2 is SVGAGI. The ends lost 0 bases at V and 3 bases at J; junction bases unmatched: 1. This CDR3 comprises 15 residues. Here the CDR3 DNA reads TGTGCCAGCAGTTACTCAACTAGCGGGAGCTACGAGCAGTACTTC. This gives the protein CASSYSTSGSYEQYF.

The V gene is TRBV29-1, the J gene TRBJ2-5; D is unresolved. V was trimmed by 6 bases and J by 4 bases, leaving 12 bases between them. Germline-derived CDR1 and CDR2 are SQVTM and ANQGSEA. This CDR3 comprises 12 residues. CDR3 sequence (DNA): TGCAGCGTGGAGCCTCTCCGAGAGACCCAGTACTTC. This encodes CSVEPLRETQYF.

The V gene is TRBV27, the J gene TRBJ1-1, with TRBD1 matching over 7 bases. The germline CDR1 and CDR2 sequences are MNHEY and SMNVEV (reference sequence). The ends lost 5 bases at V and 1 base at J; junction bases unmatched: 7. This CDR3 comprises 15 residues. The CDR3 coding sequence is TGTGCCAGCAGTCACCAGGGGGATTGGAACACTGAAGCTTTCTTT. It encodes CASSHQGDWNTEAFF.

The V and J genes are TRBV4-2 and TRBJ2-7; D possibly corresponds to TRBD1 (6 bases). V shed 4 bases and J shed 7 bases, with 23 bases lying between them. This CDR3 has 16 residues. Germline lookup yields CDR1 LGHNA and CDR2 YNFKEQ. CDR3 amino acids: CASSLMPSTGTSEQYF. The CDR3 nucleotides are TGTGCCAGCAGCCTTATGCCTTCGACAGGAACGTCTGAGCAGTACTTC.

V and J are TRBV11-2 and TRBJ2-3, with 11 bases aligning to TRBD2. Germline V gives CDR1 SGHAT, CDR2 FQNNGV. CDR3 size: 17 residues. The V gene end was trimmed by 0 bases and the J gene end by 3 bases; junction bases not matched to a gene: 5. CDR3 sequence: CASSLDRTSGLTDTQYF. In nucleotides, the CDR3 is TGTGCCAGCAGCTTAGATCGGACTAGCGGGTTAACAGATACGCAGTATTTT.

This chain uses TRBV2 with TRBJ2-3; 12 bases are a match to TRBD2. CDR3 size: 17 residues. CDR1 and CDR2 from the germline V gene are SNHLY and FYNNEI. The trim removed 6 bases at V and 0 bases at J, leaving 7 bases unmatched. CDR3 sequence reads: CASRLAGGLTSTDTQYF. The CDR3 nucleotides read TGTGCCAGCAGACTAGCGGGAGGTCTCACAAGCACAGATACGCAGTATTTT.

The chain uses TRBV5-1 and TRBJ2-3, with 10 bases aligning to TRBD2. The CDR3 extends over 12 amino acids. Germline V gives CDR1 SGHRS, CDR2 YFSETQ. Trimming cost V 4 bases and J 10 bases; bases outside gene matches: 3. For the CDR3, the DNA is TGCGCCAGCAGCGCGGGGACTAGCGCGCAGTATTTT. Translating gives CASSAGTSAQYF.

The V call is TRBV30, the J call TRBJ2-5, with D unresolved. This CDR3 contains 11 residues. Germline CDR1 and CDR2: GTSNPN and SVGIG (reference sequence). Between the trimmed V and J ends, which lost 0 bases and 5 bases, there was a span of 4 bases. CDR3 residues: CAWSVEETQYF. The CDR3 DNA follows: TGTGCCTGGAGTGTAGAGGAGACCCAGTACTTC.

The CDR3 DNA reads TGTGCCAGCAGCAGGGGACTAGCGGGAGGGCGAGAGACCCAGTACTTC. This encodes CASSRGLAGGRETQYF. The gene calls are TRBV27 and TRBJ2-5, with TRBD2 matching 16 bases. Germline V gene lookup returns CDR1 MNHEY and CDR2 SMNVEV (reference sequence). V shed 6 bases and J 4 bases; nucleotides not matched to a gene: 5. There are 16 residues in the CDR3.

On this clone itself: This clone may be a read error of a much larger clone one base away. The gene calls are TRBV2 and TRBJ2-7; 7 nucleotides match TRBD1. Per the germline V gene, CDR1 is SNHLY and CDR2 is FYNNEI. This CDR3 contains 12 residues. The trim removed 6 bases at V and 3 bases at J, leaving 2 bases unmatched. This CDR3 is CASRRDSYEQYF. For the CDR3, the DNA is TGTGCCAGCAGAAGGGACAGCTACGAGCAGTACTTC.

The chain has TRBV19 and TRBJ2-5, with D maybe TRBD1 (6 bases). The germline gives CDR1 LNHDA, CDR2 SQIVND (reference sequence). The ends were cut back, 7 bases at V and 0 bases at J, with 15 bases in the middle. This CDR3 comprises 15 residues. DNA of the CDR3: TGTGCCAGTAATATGGGACAATCGTACCAAGAGACCCAGTACTTC. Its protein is CASNMGQSYQETQYF. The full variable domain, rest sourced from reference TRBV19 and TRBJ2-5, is DGGITQSPKYLFRKEGQNVTLSCEQNLNHDAMYWYRQDPGQGLRLIYYSQIVNDFQKGDIAEGYSVSREKKESFPLTVTSAQKNPTAFYLCASNMGQSYQETQYFGPGTRLLVL.

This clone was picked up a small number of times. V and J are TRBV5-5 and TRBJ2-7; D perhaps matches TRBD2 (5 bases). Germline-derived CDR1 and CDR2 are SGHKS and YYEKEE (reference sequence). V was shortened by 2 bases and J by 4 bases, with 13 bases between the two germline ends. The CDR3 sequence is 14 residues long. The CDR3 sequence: CASSFSREIYEQYF. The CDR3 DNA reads TGTGCCAGCAGCTTTTCTCGGGAAATATACGAGCAGTACTTC.

CDR3: CASSWGGTQYF. The CDR3 DNA follows: TGTGCCAGCAGCTGGGGGGGGACCCAGTACTTC. The V call is TRBV5-4, the J call TRBJ2-5, with 7 bases identical to TRBD2. Looked up from germline, CDR1 is SGHNT and CDR2 is YYREEE (reference sequence). Trimming removed 3 bases from V and 7 bases from J; junction bases left unmatched: 0. The CDR3 is made up of 11 amino acids.

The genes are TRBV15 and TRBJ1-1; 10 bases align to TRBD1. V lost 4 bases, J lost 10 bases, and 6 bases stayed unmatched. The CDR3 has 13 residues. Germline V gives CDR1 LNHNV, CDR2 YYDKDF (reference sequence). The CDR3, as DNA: TGTGCCACCAGCACTCGACAGGGGGCCGGAGCTTTCTTT. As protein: CATSTRQGAGAFF.

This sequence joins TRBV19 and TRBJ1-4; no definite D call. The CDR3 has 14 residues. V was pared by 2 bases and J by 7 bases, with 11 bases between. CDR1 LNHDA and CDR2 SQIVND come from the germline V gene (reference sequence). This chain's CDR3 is CASSISPGSEKLFF. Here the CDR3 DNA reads TGTGCCAGTAGTATAAGTCCCGGGAGTGAAAAACTGTTTTTT.

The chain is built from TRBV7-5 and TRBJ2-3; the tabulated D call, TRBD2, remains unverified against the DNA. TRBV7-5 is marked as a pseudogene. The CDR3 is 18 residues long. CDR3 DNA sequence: TGTGTCAGAAGCTTAGAAGCTAGCGGGAGGGCTTCGCCAGATACGCAGTATTTT. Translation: CVRSLEASGRASPDTQYF.

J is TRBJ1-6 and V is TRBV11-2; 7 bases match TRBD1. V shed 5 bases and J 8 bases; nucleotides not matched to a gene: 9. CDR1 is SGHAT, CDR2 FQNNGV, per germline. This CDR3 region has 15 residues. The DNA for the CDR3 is TGTGCCAGCAGCCCCCGGACAGGAGGGGATTCACCCCTCCACTTT. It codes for CASSPRTGGDSPLHF. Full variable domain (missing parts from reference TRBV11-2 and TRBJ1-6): EAGVAQSPRYKIIEKRQSVAFWCNPISGHATLYWYQQILGQGPKLLIQFQNNGVVDDSQLPKDRFSAERLKGVDSTLKIQPAKLEDSAVYLCASSPRTGGDSPLHFGNGTRLTVT.

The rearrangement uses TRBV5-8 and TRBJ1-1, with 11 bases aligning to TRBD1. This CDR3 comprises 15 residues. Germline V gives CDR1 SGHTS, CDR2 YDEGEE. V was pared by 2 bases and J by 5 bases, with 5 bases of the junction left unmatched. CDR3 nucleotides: TGTGCCAGCAGCTTCTGGACAGGGGGCGGTACTGAAGCTTTCTTT. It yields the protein CASSFWTGGGTEAFF.

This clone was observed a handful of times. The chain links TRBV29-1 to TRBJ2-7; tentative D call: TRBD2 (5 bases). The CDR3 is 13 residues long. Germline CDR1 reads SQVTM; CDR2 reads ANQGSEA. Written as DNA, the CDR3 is TGCAGTGCTACTAGATCGGGGACCTACGAGCAGTACTTC. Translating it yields CSATRSGTYEQYF.

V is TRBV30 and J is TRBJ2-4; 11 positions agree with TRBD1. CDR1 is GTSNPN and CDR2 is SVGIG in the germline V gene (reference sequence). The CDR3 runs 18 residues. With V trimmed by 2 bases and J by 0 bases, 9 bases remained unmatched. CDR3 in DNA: TGTGCCTGGAGTAGGGGACAGGGGGAGATAAGAGCCAAAAACATTCAGTACTTC. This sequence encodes CAWSRGQGEIRAKNIQYF. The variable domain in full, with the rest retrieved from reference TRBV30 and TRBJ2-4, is SQTIHQWPATLVQPVGSPLSLECTVEGTSNPNLYWYRQAAGRGLQLLFYSVGIGQISSEVPQNLSASRPQDRQFILSSKKLLLSDSGFYLCAWSRGQGEIRAKNIQYFGAGTRLSVL.

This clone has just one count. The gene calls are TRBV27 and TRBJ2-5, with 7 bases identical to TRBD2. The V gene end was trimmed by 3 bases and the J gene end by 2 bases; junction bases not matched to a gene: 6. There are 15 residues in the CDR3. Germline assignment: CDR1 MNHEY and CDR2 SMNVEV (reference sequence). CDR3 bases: TGTGCCAGCAGTTTCGTGCGGGAGTATCAAGAGACCCAGTACTTC. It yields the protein CASSFVREYQETQYF.